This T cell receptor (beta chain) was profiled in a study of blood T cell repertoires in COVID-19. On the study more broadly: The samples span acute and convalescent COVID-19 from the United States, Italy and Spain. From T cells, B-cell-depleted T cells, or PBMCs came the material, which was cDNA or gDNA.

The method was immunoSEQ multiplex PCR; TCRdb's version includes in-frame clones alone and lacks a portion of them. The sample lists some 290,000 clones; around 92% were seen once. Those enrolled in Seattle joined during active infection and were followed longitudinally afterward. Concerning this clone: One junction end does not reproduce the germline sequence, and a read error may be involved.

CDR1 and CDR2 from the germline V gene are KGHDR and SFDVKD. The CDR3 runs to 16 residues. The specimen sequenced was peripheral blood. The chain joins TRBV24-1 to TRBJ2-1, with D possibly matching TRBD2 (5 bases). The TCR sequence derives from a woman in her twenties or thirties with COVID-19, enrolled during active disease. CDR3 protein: CATSDLEGFSFNEQFF. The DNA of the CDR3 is TGTGCCACCAGTGATTTAGAGGGCTTTTCCTTCAATGAGCAGTTCTTC.